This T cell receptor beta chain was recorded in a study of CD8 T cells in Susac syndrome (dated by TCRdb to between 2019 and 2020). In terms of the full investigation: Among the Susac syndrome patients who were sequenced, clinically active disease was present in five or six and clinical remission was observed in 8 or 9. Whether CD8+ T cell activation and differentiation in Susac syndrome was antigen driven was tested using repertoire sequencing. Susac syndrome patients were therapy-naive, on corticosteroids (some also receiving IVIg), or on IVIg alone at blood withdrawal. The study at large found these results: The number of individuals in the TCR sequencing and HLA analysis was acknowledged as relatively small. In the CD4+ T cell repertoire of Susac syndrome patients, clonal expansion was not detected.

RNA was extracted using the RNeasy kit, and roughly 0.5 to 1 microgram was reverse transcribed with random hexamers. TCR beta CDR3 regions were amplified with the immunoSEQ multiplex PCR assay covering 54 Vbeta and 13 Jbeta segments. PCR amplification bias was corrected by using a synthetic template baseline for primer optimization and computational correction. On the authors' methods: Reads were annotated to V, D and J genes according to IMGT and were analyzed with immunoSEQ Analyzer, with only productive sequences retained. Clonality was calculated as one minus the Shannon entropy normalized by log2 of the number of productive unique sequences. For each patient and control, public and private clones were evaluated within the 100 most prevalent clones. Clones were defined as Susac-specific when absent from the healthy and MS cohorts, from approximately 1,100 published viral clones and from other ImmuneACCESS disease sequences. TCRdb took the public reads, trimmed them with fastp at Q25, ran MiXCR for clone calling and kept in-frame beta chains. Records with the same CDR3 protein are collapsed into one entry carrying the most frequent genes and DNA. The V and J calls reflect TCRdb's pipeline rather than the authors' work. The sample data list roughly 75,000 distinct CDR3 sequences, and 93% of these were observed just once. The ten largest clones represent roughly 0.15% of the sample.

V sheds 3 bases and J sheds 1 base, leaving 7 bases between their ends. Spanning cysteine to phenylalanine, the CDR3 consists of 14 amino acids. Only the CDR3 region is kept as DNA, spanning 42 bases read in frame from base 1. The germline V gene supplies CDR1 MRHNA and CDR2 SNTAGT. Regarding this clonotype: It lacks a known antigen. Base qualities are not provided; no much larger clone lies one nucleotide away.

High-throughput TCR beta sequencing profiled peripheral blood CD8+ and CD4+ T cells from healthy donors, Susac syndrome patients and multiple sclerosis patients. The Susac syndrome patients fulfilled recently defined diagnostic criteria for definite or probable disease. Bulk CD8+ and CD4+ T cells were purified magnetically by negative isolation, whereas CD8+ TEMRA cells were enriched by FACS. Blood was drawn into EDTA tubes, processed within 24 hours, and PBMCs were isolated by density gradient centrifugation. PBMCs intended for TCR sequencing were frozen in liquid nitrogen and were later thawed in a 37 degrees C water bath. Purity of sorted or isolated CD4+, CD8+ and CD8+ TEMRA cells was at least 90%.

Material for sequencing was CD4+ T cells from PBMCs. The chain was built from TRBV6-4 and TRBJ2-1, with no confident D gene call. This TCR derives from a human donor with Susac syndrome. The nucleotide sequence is TGTGCCAGCAGTGAATTTTTGTCCTACAATGAGCAGTTCTTC. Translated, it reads CASSEFLSYNEQFF.